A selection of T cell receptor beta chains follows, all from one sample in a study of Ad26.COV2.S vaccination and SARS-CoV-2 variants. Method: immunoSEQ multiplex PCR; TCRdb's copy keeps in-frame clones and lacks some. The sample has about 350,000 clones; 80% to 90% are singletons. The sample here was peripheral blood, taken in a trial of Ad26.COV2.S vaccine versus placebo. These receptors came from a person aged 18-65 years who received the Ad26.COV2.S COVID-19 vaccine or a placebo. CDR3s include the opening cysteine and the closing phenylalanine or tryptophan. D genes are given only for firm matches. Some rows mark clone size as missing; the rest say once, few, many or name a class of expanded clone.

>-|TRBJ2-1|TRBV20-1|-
TGCAGTGCTAGAATAGTAGAGCAGTTCTTC
CSARIVEQFF
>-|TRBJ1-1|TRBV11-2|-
TGTGCCAGCAGCTTAGATCCCCGGGGATCGAACACTGAAGCTTTCTTT
CASSLDPRGSNTEAFF
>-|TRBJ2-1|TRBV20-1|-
TGCAGTGCTAGACTGTACAATGAGCAGTTCTTC
CSARLYNEQFF
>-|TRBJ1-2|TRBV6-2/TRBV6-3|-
TGTGCCAGCAGTTCAGGGTCCTCGGGCTACACCTTC
CASSSGSSGYTF
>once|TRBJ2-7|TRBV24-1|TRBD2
TGTGCCACCAGTGACCTAGCGGGAGGCTGCGAGCAGTACTTC
CATSDLAGGCEQYF
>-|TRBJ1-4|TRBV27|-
TGTGCCAGCAGCGCCCTCGGGGCGGCTAATGAAAAACTGTTTTTT
CASSALGAANEKLFF
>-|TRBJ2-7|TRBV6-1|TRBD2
TGTGCCAGCAGAGAAGGACTAGCGGGCTACGAGCAGTACTTC
CASREGLAGYEQYF
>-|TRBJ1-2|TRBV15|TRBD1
TGTGCCACCAGCGGAACAGGGGGCACCTATGGCTACACCTTC
CATSGTGGTYGYTF
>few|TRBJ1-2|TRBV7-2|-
TGTGCCAGCAGCTTTTTAGGGTCGGGAGGCTACACCTTC
CASSFLGSGGYTF
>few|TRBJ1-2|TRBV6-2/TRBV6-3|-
TGTGCCAGCAGTACGAGAGATGGCTACACCTTC
CASSTRDGYTF
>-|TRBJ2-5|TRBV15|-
TGTGCCACCAGCGGTTGGAGTCGGGAGACCCAGTACTTC
CATSGWSRETQYF
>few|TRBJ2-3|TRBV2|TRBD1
TGTGCCAGCGTCCTACAGGGGGCATTCGCCGATACGCAGTATTTT
CASVLQGAFADTQYF
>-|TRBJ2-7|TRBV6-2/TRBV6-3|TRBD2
TGTGCCAGCAGTTACCCGAGACTAGCGGGGAACTACGAGCAGTACTTC
CASSYPRLAGNYEQYF
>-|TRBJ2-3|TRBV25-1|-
TGTGCCAGCAGTGAAGACAGACTAAAAGCAGATACGCAGTATTTT
CASSEDRLKADTQYF
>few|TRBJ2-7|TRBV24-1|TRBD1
TGTGCCACCAGTGATTTAAGGCAGGGGGTCTCCTACGAGCAGTACTTC
CATSDLRQGVSYEQYF
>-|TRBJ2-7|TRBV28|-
TGTGCCAGCAGTCTCCTTGACAACGAGCAGTACTTC
CASSLLDNEQYF
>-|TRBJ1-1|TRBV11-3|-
TGTGCCAGCAGCTTAGATTCAAGGAATACTGAAGCTTTCTTT
CASSLDSRNTEAFF
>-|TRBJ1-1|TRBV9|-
TGTGCCAGCAGCGTAGATCACCGGAGCACTGAAGCTTTCTTT
CASSVDHRSTEAFF
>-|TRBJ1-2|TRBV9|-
TGTGCCAGCAGCGTAGAGTCAGGCCCTGGGGATGGCTACACCTTC
CASSVESGPGDGYTF
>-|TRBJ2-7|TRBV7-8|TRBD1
TGTGCCAGCAGGAATACAGGGGGATCCATTCTCTACGAGCAGTACTTC
CASRNTGGSILYEQYF
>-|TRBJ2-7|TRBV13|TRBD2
TGTGCCAGCAGCACGAGGACTAGGTCCGACGAGCAGTACTTC
CASSTRTRSDEQYF
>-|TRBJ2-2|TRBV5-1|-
TGCGCCAGCCGATACAGGCTTAAGACCGGGGAGCTGTTTTTT
CASRYRLKTGELFF
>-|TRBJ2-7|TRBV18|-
TGTGCCAGCTCACCTACCCGCGGGGCAGGGGATGCGCAGTACTTC
CASSPTRGAGDAQYF
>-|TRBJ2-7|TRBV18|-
TGTGCCAGCTCACCGTCACACTCCTACGAGCAGTACTTC
CASSPSHSYEQYF
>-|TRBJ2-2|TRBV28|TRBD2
TGTGCCAGCAGTTTCCCGGGACTAGCGGGAGAGGGGGACACCGGGGAGCTGTTTTTT
CASSFPGLAGEGDTGELFF
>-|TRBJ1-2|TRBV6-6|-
TGTGCCAGCAGTTATTGGGAAGGTGGCTACACCTTC
CASSYWEGGYTF
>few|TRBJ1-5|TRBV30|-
TGTGCCTGGAGTTCCGCTGGACGGACTAATCAGCCCCAGCATTTT
CAWSSAGRTNQPQHF
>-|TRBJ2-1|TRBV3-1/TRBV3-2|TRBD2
TGTGCCAGCAGCCAAGGAAGGCTAGCGGGGAGCTCCTACAATGAGCAGTTCTTC
CASSQGRLAGSSYNEQFF
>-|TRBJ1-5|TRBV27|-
TGTGCCAGCAGTCTATCCTGGACAGTTACCAATCAGCCCCAGCATTTT
CASSLSWTVTNQPQHF
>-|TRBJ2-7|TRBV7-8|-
TGTGCCAGCAGCTACCCCGGCCCCTACGGCGAGCAGTACTTC
CASSYPGPYGEQYF
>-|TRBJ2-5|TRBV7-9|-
TGTGCCAGCAGCTTAGTAGGCAGGGTTGTAGTATTGGAGACCCAGTACTTC
CASSLVGRVVVLETQYF
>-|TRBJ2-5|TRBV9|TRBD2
TGTGCCAGCAGCCCCCGGACTAGCGGGATAGGTGAGACCCAGTACTTC
CASSPRTSGIGETQYF
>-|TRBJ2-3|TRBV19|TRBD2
TGTGCCAGTAGCGCGGGCGGGAGCTTTGGAGATACGCAGTATTTT
CASSAGGSFGDTQYF
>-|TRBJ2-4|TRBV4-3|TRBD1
TGCGCCAGCAGCCAAGCTTACCGGGACAGGACTCCGATGGTAGCCAAAAACATTCAGTACTTC
CASSQAYRDRTPMVAKNIQYF
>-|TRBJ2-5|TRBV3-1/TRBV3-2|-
TGTGCCAGCAGCCAAGATTGGCGAGGGGGTCAAGAGACCCAGTACTTC
CASSQDWRGGQETQYF
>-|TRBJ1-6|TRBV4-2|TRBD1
TGTGCCAGCAGCCAGTCCCGGGACAGGGCTAATTCACCCCTCCACTTT
CASSQSRDRANSPLHF
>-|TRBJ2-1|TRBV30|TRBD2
TGTGCCTGGAGTTTACTAGCGGGAGGAGTGGGGTTCTTC
CAWSLLAGGVGFF
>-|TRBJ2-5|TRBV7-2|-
TGTGCCAGCAGCCAACCTCCGGAGACCCAGTACTTC
CASSQPPETQYF
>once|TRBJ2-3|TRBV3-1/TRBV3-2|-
TGTGCCAGCAGCCACTCGTCGGGGAGTAGCACAGATACGCAGTATTTT
CASSHSSGSSTDTQYF
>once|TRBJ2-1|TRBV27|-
TGTGCCAGCAGTTTTCAGCAGGGGAATGAGCAGTTCTTC
CASSFQQGNEQFF
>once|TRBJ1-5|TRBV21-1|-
TGTGCCAGCAGCCTCAAAGTGTCACTTAATGATGAGAATCAGCCCCAGCATTTT
CASSLKVSLNDENQPQHF
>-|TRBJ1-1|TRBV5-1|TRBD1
TGCGCCAGCAGCTTGGGGACAGGGAACACTGAAGCTTTCTTT
CASSLGTGNTEAFF
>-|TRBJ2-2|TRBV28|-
TGTGCCAGCAGTTTTCTGGACAGGAACACCGGGGAGCTGTTTTTT
CASSFLDRNTGELFF